This T cell receptor beta chain was sequenced for a study of human T cells and chemical hapten exposure. J lost 2 bases, V lost 8 bases, and 11 bases had no gene match. Germline CDR1 SQVTM, CDR2 ANQGSEA. The CDR3 is made up of 14 amino acids. Sample time point: pre-sensitization, week 0. Treatment in this sample: therapeutic diphenylcyclopropenone sensitization with weekly scalp DPC. Unique molecular identifiers were attached to individual cDNA molecules within the library. TCRdb passed the RACE reads through MiXCR, listing each CDR3 protein once. The sample contains around 120,000 distinct CDR3 sequences, around an eighth of which appear only once.

This sample comprised whole blood, obtained in connection with sensitization to the hapten diphenylcyclopropenone (DPC). The sequence was obtained from a woman aged 18 to 35 with alopecia areata. Some clones in this sample may be carry-over from other donors' samples. J is TRBJ1-1 and V is TRBV29-1; the match to TRBD1 covers 7 bases. CDR3 coding DNA: TGCAGCTCCCTCGACAGGGTTGGCAACACTGAAGCTTTCTTT. Amino acids: CSSLDRVGNTEAFF.